The 23 T cell receptor beta chains given below trace back to one sample, sequenced in a study of response to subunit inactivated influenza vaccine (dated by TCRdb to 2017 to 2018). The protocol used for the library was RT-PCR. The instrument given in TCRdb is Illumina HiSeq 2500. The public reads were run again by TCRdb, first through fastp at Q25 and then through MiXCR, and only productive beta chains were kept. Each entry is one CDR3 protein sequence, shown with its most common DNA and genes. Within this sample are about 160,000 distinct CDR3 sequences, with around 9.9% of them counted one time only. The top ten hold around 12% of the sample. This specimen's time point label, interpreted: approximately 40 days after influenza vaccine administration. The specimen was non-naive T cells sorted from PBMCs, collected 35 to 45 days after vaccination. The intended sense of this specimen's cell subset or site label: memory T cell fraction. The receptors shown here come from a man aged 45 to 65 who received an inactivated influenza vaccine. Donor details come from another sample of the same person, matched by shared clones.

The table lists this clonotype with many counts. The chain joins TRBV14 to TRBJ2-7; possible D gene TRBD1, 6 bases. With 4 bases removed from V and 0 bases from J, the gap between germline ends came to 10 bases. Germline V CDR1 and CDR2: SGHDN, FVKESK. CDR3 length equals 14 residues. CDR3 amino acids: CASSPTGFSYEQYF. In DNA, the CDR3 is TGTGCCAGCAGCCCCACAGGGTTCTCCTACGAGCAGTACTTC.

The chain links TRBV2 to TRBJ2-5, with TRBD1 matching 9 bases. Germline V gene data show CDR1 as SNHLY and CDR2 as FYNNEI. V lost 10 bases to trimming and J lost 4 bases; unmatched junction nucleotides: 7. The CDR3 has 13 residues. The chain's CDR3 is CATAGQGRETQYF. CDR3 bases: TGTGCCACCGCGGGACAGGGCAGAGAGACCCAGTACTTC.

This clonotype was picked up a small number of times. The V and J genes are TRBV29-1 and TRBJ1-2; unclear D gene. This CDR3 contains 14 residues. V dropped 8 bases and J dropped 4 bases, with 20 bases sitting between them. The germline CDR1 and CDR2 sequences are SQVTM and ANQGSEA. The CDR3 loop is CSLPQEPSSYGYTF. The CDR3 DNA is TGCAGCCTTCCGCAAGAGCCCTCTAGCTATGGCTACACCTTC.

The genes are TRBV18 and TRBJ2-1; 7 bases agree with TRBD2. The V and J ends lost 6 bases and 10 bases, in that order; junction bases with no gene match: 18. Germline-derived CDR1 and CDR2 are KGHSH and LQKENI. The CDR3 has 16 residues. CDR3 amino acids: CASSTSDSSGLWEQFF. In DNA form, the CDR3 reads TGTGCCAGCTCCACCTCCGATAGTAGCGGGCTCTGGGAGCAGTTCTTC.

This clonotype is categorized as medium-sized. The rearrangement uses TRBV29-1 and TRBJ2-5; the D gene could be TRBD1 or TRBD2 (5 bases each). The V end was cut by 4 bases, the J end by 7 bases, with 16 bases between. Germline CDR1 SQVTM, CDR2 ANQGSEA. The CDR3 sequence is 13 residues long. The CDR3: CSVVISGPRTQYF. CDR3 in DNA: TGCAGCGTTGTGATTTCGGGGCCTCGGACCCAGTACTTC.

This clonotype was observed at least ten times. The genes are TRBV7-9 and TRBJ1-4; no clear D gene. The CDR3 sequence is 14 residues long. Germline V gene sequence: CDR1 SEHNR, CDR2 FQNEAQ (reference sequence). V was pared by 5 bases and J by 2 bases, with 9 bases between. DNA for the CDR3: TGTGCCAGCAGCAGCCGCGGGACTAATGAAAAACTGTTTTTT. Protein product: CASSSRGTNEKLFF.

This clonotype was picked up a small number of times. The chain combines TRBV10-3 with TRBJ1-1, with D possibly matching TRBD1 (5 bases). CDR3 size: 15 residues. The V gene lost 6 bases and the J gene lost 3 bases, with 17 bases spanning the gap. Germline CDR1 reads ENHRY; CDR2 reads SYGVKD. CDR3 DNA: TGTGCCATCAGACCACCGGAGGGGAGGGACACTGAAGCTTTCTTT. Translated, it gives CAIRPPEGRDTEAFF.

The V and J genes are TRBV6-1 and TRBJ2-5; D possibly matches TRBD1 or TRBD2 (6 bases each). Germline V gene lookup returns CDR1 MNHNS and CDR2 SASEGT. This CDR3 region has 16 residues. V dropped 1 base and J dropped 2 bases, with 14 bases sitting between them. In DNA form, the CDR3 reads TGTGCCAGCAGTGAAGGGAGGGCAGGGGTACAAGAGACCCAGTACTTC. Its translation is CASSEGRAGVQETQYF.

The sample holds many counts of this clonotype. The chain carries TRBV7-3 and TRBJ2-1, with 10 bases identical to TRBD2. CDR3 size: 17 residues. V dropped 5 bases and J dropped 8; count of bases not matched to a gene: 15. Germline V gives CDR1 SGHTA, CDR2 FQGTGA. The chain's CDR3 is CASSPSAGGPPFDEQFF. CDR3 in DNA: TGTGCCAGCAGCCCCTCAGCGGGAGGGCCTCCTTTCGATGAGCAGTTCTTC.

In its sample, this clonotype was seen many times. The chain uses TRBV10-3 and TRBJ1-6, with D uncertain. CDR3 length equals 14 residues. Germline-derived CDR1 and CDR2 are ENHRY and SYGVKD. The ends were cut back, 0 bases at V and 8 bases at J, with 8 bases in the middle. This chain's CDR3 is CAISESNIYSPLHF. CDR3 bases: TGTGCCATCAGTGAGTCAAACATATATTCACCCCTCCACTTT.

This clonotype has more than one count but fewer than ten. The rearrangement links TRBV5-6 to TRBJ2-7; weak D call: TRBD1 (5 bases). The CDR3 loop spans 13 amino acids. Germline V lookup: CDR1 SGHDT, CDR2 YYEEEE. V was pared by 4 bases and J by 7 bases, with 15 bases between. CDR3 nucleotide sequence: TGTGCCAGCAGCCTCCGCGGTTCAGGGGAGCAGTACTTC. It codes for CASSLRGSGEQYF. The full variable domain, completed using reference TRBV5-6 and TRBJ2-7, is DAGVTQSPTHLIKTRGQQVTLRCSPKSGHDTVSWYQQALGQGPQFIFQYYEEEERQRGNFPDRFSGHQFPNYSSELNVNALLLGDSALYLCASSLRGSGEQYFGPGTRLTVT.

This clonotype occurred many times. This chain connects TRBV7-9 to TRBJ1-2, with D possibly matching TRBD1 (5 bases). The CDR3 loop spans 14 amino acids. From germline, CDR1 is SEHNR and CDR2 FQNEAQ (reference sequence). The V gene lost 5 bases and the J gene lost 2 bases, with 12 bases spanning the gap. This CDR3 is CASSPDGGNYGYTF. In DNA form, the CDR3 reads TGTGCCAGCAGCCCGGACGGGGGAAACTATGGCTACACCTTC.

The CDR3 is CASGRDGAYNEQFF. The CDR3 DNA reads as TGTGCCAGCGGCCGGGACGGTGCCTACAATGAGCAGTTCTTC. The rearrangement uses TRBV7-2 and TRBJ2-1, with D perhaps given as TRBD1 or TRBD2 (5 bases each). The V end was cut by 8 bases, the J end by 2 bases, with 13 bases between. This CDR3 comprises 14 residues. CDR1 is SGHTA and CDR2 is FQGNSA in the germline V gene.

Many counts were recorded for this clonotype. The chain carries TRBV15 and TRBJ2-7; D may be TRBD2 (5 bases). CDR1 LNHNV and CDR2 YYDKDF come from the germline V gene (reference sequence). Trimming pared 0 bases from V and 0 bases from J, leaving 9 bases between. This CDR3 region has 15 residues. The DNA for the CDR3 is TGTGCCACCAGCAGAGAGCTAGCTTCCTCCTACGAGCAGTACTTC. It is translated as CATSRELASSYEQYF.

This clonotype was seen ten or more times. The CDR3 loop is CASSLEGPWNSPLHF. In DNA, the CDR3 is TGCGCCAGCAGCTTGGAGGGACCGTGGAATTCACCCCTCCACTTT. This rearrangement joins TRBV5-1 to TRBJ1-6, with D perhaps matching TRBD1 (5 bases). Looked up from germline, CDR1 is SGHRS and CDR2 is YFSETQ. With 0 bases removed from V and 7 bases from J, the gap between germline ends came to 11 bases. The CDR3 consists of 15 residues.

A few counts support this clonotype. The chain has TRBV5-1 and TRBJ2-4; 12 bases are shared with TRBD2. CDR1 is SGHRS, CDR2 YFSETQ, per germline. The CDR3 is made up of 16 amino acids. After removal of 3 bases from V and 6 bases from J, the junction contained 7 bases not matched to a gene. CDR3 sequence reads: CASSWASGGASNIQYF. In DNA, the CDR3 is TGCGCCAGCAGCTGGGCTAGCGGGGGGGCCTCAAACATTCAGTACTTC.

This clonotype was seen at least ten times. J is TRBJ2-1 and V is TRBV28, with D possibly matching TRBD2 (6 bases). Trimming pared 10 bases from V and 6 bases from J, leaving 16 bases between. Germline lookup yields CDR1 MDHEN and CDR2 SYDVKM. The CDR3 consists of 13 residues. CDR3 sequence reads: CATPGDGGNEQFF. In nucleotides, the CDR3 is TGTGCCACCCCGGGAGACGGAGGCAATGAGCAGTTCTTC.

The chain uses TRBV12-3 or TRBV12-4 and TRBJ1-1, with 8 bases lining up with TRBD1. The CDR3 spans 14 residues. Unmatched junction bases numbered 9, after V lost 7 bases and J lost 5 bases. CDR3 sequence reads: CASTLQGALTEAFF. The CDR3 nucleotides are TGTGCCAGCACTCTTCAGGGGGCGCTTACTGAAGCTTTCTTT.

The table lists this clonotype with a few counts. This chain connects TRBV24-1 to TRBJ1-5; 7 positions agree with TRBD1. Germline V CDR1 and CDR2: KGHDR, SFDVKD. This CDR3 is built from 14 residues. V dropped 7 bases and J dropped 2; count of bases not matched to a gene: 4. CDR3 DNA sequence: TGTGCCACCAGCAGAACAGGGGGCAATCAGCCCCAGCATTTT. It translates to CATSRTGGNQPQHF.

This clonotype was recorded a few times. The chain joins TRBV5-4 to TRBJ2-1; TRBD1 matches 7 bases. This CDR3 region has 13 residues. Trimming removed 3 bases from V and 5 bases from J; junction bases left unmatched: 2. Germline V gives CDR1 SGHNT, CDR2 YYREEE (reference sequence). CDR3 region: CASSSGTDNEQFF. In DNA form, the CDR3 reads TGTGCCAGCAGCTCGGGGACAGACAATGAGCAGTTCTTC.

This clonotype was detected many times. This chain uses TRBV12-3 or TRBV12-4 with TRBJ1-2, with TRBD1 as a possible D gene (5 bases). V gave up 5 bases and J gave up 4 bases, with 8 bases separating them. The length of the CDR3 is 12 residues. The CDR3 nucleotides are TGTGCCAGCAGTCGCGACAGCTATGGCTACACCTTC. This gives the protein CASSRDSYGYTF.

This clonotype showed up many times. The chain joins TRBV6-5 to TRBJ2-7, with TRBD2 matching over 11 bases. J was trimmed by 2 bases and V by 0 bases; bases with no gene match: 0. The CDR3 covers 15 residues. Germline V gene lookup returns CDR1 MNHEY and CDR2 SVGAGI. The CDR3 DNA is TGTGCCAGCAGTTACTCGGGACTAGCGGCCTACGAGCAGTACTTC. Protein sequence: CASSYSGLAAYEQYF.

A few counts support this clonotype. DNA of the CDR3: TGTGCCAGCTCACCAGGGACAGGCCAATCCGAAGCTTTCTTT. It codes for CASSPGTGQSEAFF. This chain links TRBV18 with TRBJ1-1, with 8 bases aligning to TRBD1. The CDR3 has 14 residues. In germline, CDR1 is KGHSH, CDR2 LQKENI. With V trimmed by 2 bases and J by 8 bases, 7 bases remained unmatched.